The T cell receptor beta chain under discussion was sequenced for a study of cytomegalovirus exposure and HLA in healthy donors. Overall study findings and caveats: When presence/absence was analysed, sequencing depth was taken to be roughly uniform across donors. Excluded were some V segments that proved indistinguishable, including TRBV6-2 and TRBV6-3.

Vbeta (60) and Jbeta (13) primers were used in the PCR. The repertoire was sequenced with immunoSEQ multiplex PCR; TCRdb's copy has only in-frame clones and lacks some. The sample contains roughly 160,000 clones, more than 65% of which appear only once. The donors comprised healthy bone marrow donors. A word on this clone: Antigen specificity is unknown.

Germline V gene lookup returns CDR1 SNHLY and CDR2 FYNNEI. This CDR3 is 16 amino acids long. The receptor comes from a woman aged 45-65 years in good health and CMV-seronegative. Specimen: PBMCs. The chain joins TRBV2 to TRBJ2-5; the D gene is possibly TRBD1 (6 bases). Near its end, the DNA agrees better with TRBJ2-7, so the J call may be wrong. In DNA form, the CDR3 reads TGTGCCAGCAGAGCACGCCGGGACAACTTGCCCTACGAGCAGTACTTC. Protein: CASRARRDNLPYEQYF.